Following are 6 T cell receptor beta chains from one sample sequenced in a study of OX40 agonist ivuxolimab in advanced cancers. Repertoires were generated with immunoSEQ multiplex PCR, while TCRdb's copy carries only in-frame clones and drops some. The sample includes some 65,000 clones, roughly 81% of them seen just once. Sequenced here: CD4+ or CD8+ T cells sorted from blood, sampled in a trial of the OX40 agonist ivuxolimab. These TCRs come from an adult with an advanced solid tumor such as melanoma, head and neck, liver or kidney cancer.

This chain uses TRBV19 with TRBJ1-2; D ambiguous. Germline V gene sequence: CDR1 LNHDA, CDR2 SQIVND (reference sequence). Deletions cut 4 bases from V and 2 bases from J, with 14 bases between. This CDR3 spans 15 amino acids. The CDR3 DNA sequence: TGTGCCAGTAGTACCTACACAGATGGGAACTATGGCTACACCTTC. Protein: CASSTYTDGNYGYTF.

The chain joins TRBV11-1 to TRBJ2-3; perhaps TRBD1 as D (6 bases). The V end lost 5 bases, the J end lost 3 bases, and 24 bases lay between the germline ends. Germline V gene sequence: CDR1 SGHAT, CDR2 FQDESV (reference sequence). The CDR3 loop spans 18 amino acids. CDR3 sequence: CASSRSLGHRSSTDTQYF. CDR3 in DNA: TGTGCCAGCAGCCGTAGCCTGGGACATCGGAGCAGTACAGATACGCAGTATTTT.

The chain links TRBV28 to TRBJ1-2; tentatively, D is TRBD1 (6 bases). V gave up 8 bases and J gave up 7 bases, with 20 bases separating them. The CDR3 runs 14 residues. CDR1 is MDHEN and CDR2 is SYDVKM in the germline V gene. CDR3 nucleotides: TGTGCCAGCCATACTACGATGGACAGTATTGGCTACACCTTC. Amino acid sequence: CASHTTMDSIGYTF.

This clone came up once. The chain employs TRBV6-1 and TRBJ1-4; D may be TRBD1 (5 bases). V was shortened by 0 bases and J by 7 bases, with 21 bases between the two germline ends. The germline V gene has CDR1 MNHNS and CDR2 SASEGT. The CDR3 length is 18 residues. CDR3 sequence: CASSEARAQGARTEKLFF. CDR3 sequence (DNA): TGTGCCAGCAGTGAAGCACGGGCACAAGGGGCTAGGACTGAAAAACTGTTTTTT.

This sequence joins TRBV11-2 and TRBJ2-7; D perhaps matches TRBD2 (6 bases). V was trimmed by 5 bases and J by 3 bases, leaving 14 bases between them. This CDR3 contains 14 residues. CDR1 SGHAT and CDR2 FQNNGV come from the germline V gene. CDR3 protein: CASSPRIAVYEQYF. The CDR3 DNA reads as TGTGCCAGCAGCCCGCGGATAGCGGTCTACGAGCAGTACTTC.

The chain couples TRBV19 to TRBJ2-1; 7 bases agree with TRBD2. The CDR3 length is 13 residues. The J segment lost 10 bases and the V segment lost 8 bases, leaving 11 bases of the junction unmatched. CDR1 and CDR2 from the germline V gene are LNHDA and SQIVND (reference sequence). CDR3 DNA sequence: TGTGCCAGTGGTAAGCGGGAATTCGAAGAGCAGTTCTTC. Its protein is CASGKREFEEQFF. Full variable domain (missing parts from reference TRBV19 and TRBJ2-1): DGGITQSPKYLFRKEGQNVTLSCEQNLNHDAMYWYRQDPGQGLRLIYYSQIVNDFQKGDIAEGYSVSREKKESFPLTVTSAQKNPTAFYLCASGKREFEEQFFGPGTRLTVL.